This record looks at one T cell receptor beta chain sequence and its context. Per sample, approximately 550 nanograms of biopsy DNA were TCRB immunosequenced. Using immunoSEQ multiplex PCR, the repertoire was profiled, and TCRdb retains in-frame clones only, with some absent. In the table there are about 14,000 clones, about two thirds of which are singletons. This record belongs to a study of T cell repertoires in ileal Crohn's disease. The germline V gene has CDR1 SGHTA and CDR2 FQGNSA. The CDR3 is 12 amino acids. Trimming removed 4 bases from V and 7 bases from J; junction bases left unmatched: 2. Sequenced: ileal tissue. This rearrangement joins TRBV7-2 to TRBJ1-2, with 8 bases that match TRBD1. The receptor's source is an adult with Crohn's disease. The CDR3: CASSSDRVGYTF. DNA for the CDR3: TGTGCCAGCAGCTCGGACAGGGTTGGCTACACCTTC.